The 20 T cell receptor beta chains below were found in one sample sequenced in a study of Graves' ophthalmopathy and Graves' hyperthyroidism. The study amplified TCR beta CDR3 regions using RNA transcripts. Second-round multiplex PCR came after a first-round RT-PCR that employed HTBI primers. One entry per CDR3 protein, called by TCRdb with MiXCR from the multiplex PCR reads. The sample has around 1.1 million distinct CDR3 sequences, about 40% seen once. Sequenced material: peripheral blood or thyroid tissue (not recorded which). Source of these receptors: an adult man with Graves' hyperthyroidism.

A note on this clonotype: A much larger clone lies one base from this, so it may be a read error. The chain joins TRBV12-3 or TRBV12-4 to TRBJ2-5; D gene uncertain. The ends were cut back, 6 bases at V and 10 bases at J, with 15 bases in the middle. The CDR3 is 12 residues long. DNA of the CDR3: TGTGCCAGCAGGGGCATCCGTGAGGTCCAGTACTTC. It specifies CASRGIREVQYF.

The rearrangement joins TRBV19 to TRBJ1-1; no definite D call. CDR3 length equals 13 residues. V lost 11 bases and J lost 0, with 13 bases in between. From germline, CDR1 is LNHDA and CDR2 SQIVND (reference sequence). The CDR3 DNA is TGTGCCTGGAGTGTAATGCTGAACACTGAAGCTTTCTTT. This encodes CAWSVMLNTEAFF. The full variable domain, completed using reference TRBV19 and TRBJ1-1, is DGGITQSPKYLFRKEGQNVTLSCEQNLNHDAMYWYRQDPGQGLRLIYYSQIVNDFQKGDIAEGYSVSREKKESFPLTVTSAQKNPTAFYLCAWSVMLNTEAFFGQGTRLTVV.

This clonotype has more than one count but fewer than ten. An end of the junction differs from the germline gene, which may be a read error. This CDR3 is CASSYTGDPYGYTF. The CDR3 nucleotides are TGTGCCAGCAGTTACACGGGGGACCCCTATGGCTACACCTTC. The chain carries TRBV10-2 and TRBJ1-2; weak D call: TRBD1 (5 bases). CDR1 WSHSY and CDR2 SAAADI come from the germline V gene. CDR3 size: 14 residues.

The gene calls are TRBV15 and TRBJ1-5; 7 nucleotides align to TRBD1. The trim removed 0 bases at V and 7 bases at J, leaving 9 bases unmatched. Germline V CDR1 and CDR2: LNHNV, YYDKDF (reference sequence). This CDR3 contains 16 residues. In nucleotides, the CDR3 is TGTGCCACCAGCAGAGATCTCGGCAGGGGGGGGCAGCCCCAGCATTTT. It encodes CATSRDLGRGGQPQHF.

The CDR3 here is CASSQGRVTQYF. CDR3 DNA: TGTGCCAGCAGCCAGGGGCGGGTGACCCAGTACTTC. The rearrangement joins TRBV14 to TRBJ2-5; D is tentatively TRBD1 or TRBD2 (5 bases each). Germline CDR1 reads SGHDN; CDR2 reads FVKESK. V lost 3 bases and J 7 bases, leaving 9 bases between the germline ends. This CDR3 is 12 amino acids long.

The table lists this clonotype with many counts. V and J are TRBV2 and TRBJ1-1, with 10 bases fitting TRBD1. The CDR3 contains 14 residues. The germline CDR1 and CDR2 sequences are SNHLY and FYNNEI. V lost 6 bases, J lost 3 bases, and 4 bases stayed unmatched. CDR3: CASRTGTGDTEAFF. DNA of the CDR3: TGTGCCAGCAGGACCGGGACAGGGGACACTGAAGCTTTCTTT.

The genes are TRBV24-1 and TRBJ1-2; D gene uncertain. The V and J ends lost 7 bases and 3 bases respectively, with 14 bases between them. CDR1 and CDR2 from the germline V gene are KGHDR and SFDVKD. CDR3 length: 14 residues. The CDR3 reads CATSGLEVDYGYTF. The CDR3 DNA reads as TGTGCCACCAGCGGTCTCGAGGTGGACTATGGCTACACCTTC.

There are a few counts of this clonotype. The chain joins TRBV6-5 to TRBJ1-6; 7 bases map to TRBD1. This CDR3 has 15 residues. With 7 bases clipped from V and 6 bases from J, the junction kept 9 bases outside the gene matches. Germline CDR1 is MNHEY and CDR2 is SVGAGI. The CDR3 region has the DNA TGTGCCAGCACCCCAGGGGGTGTAGGTAATTCACCCCTCCACTTT. This encodes CASTPGGVGNSPLHF.

The chain combines TRBV15 with TRBJ2-7, with no clear D. CDR1 LNHNV and CDR2 YYDKDF come from the germline V gene (reference sequence). V was shortened by 10 bases and J by 3 bases, with 16 bases between the two germline ends. This CDR3 is 13 amino acids long. CDR3 protein: CASRTNAGYEQYF. Written as DNA, the CDR3 is TGTGCCAGCCGAACTAACGCCGGCTACGAGCAGTACTTC.

The rearrangement links TRBV19 to TRBJ2-6; possible D gene TRBD1, 6 bases. V was trimmed by 5 bases and J by 0 bases, leaving 17 bases between them. Germline V gene lookup returns CDR1 LNHDA and CDR2 SQIVND (reference sequence). The CDR3 contains 18 residues. The CDR3 DNA reads as TGTGCCAGTAGTGTCGACAGCTGGGGGCTCTCTGGGGCCAACGTCCTGACTTTC. Translating gives CASSVDSWGLSGANVLTF. Full variable domain (remainder filled in from reference TRBV19 and TRBJ2-6): DGGITQSPKYLFRKEGQNVTLSCEQNLNHDAMYWYRQDPGQGLRLIYYSQIVNDFQKGDIAEGYSVSREKKESFPLTVTSAQKNPTAFYLCASSVDSWGLSGANVLTFGAGSRLTVL.

In this sample, this clonotype turned up many times. This sequence joins TRBV19 and TRBJ1-5, with D uncertain. The length of the CDR3 is 16 residues. From germline, CDR1 is LNHDA and CDR2 SQIVND (reference sequence). V was trimmed by 1 base and J by 0 bases, leaving 10 bases between them. The CDR3 is CASSIAPGYSNQPQHF. For the CDR3, the DNA is TGTGCCAGTAGTATAGCCCCAGGATATAGCAATCAGCCCCAGCATTTT. Based on the CDR3 plus reference TRBV19 and TRBJ1-5, the full variable domain is DGGITQSPKYLFRKEGQNVTLSCEQNLNHDAMYWYRQDPGQGLRLIYYSQIVNDFQKGDIAEGYSVSREKKESFPLTVTSAQKNPTAFYLCASSIAPGYSNQPQHFGDGTRLSIL.

In this sample, this clonotype turned up once. The rearrangement joins TRBV10-3 to TRBJ1-1; a possible D gene is TRBD1 (5 bases). This CDR3 is built from 12 residues. Germline V gene sequence: CDR1 ENHRY, CDR2 SYGVKD. Trimming removed 8 bases from V and 1 base from J, with 8 bases in between. CDR3: CAIGAANTEAFF. CDR3 sequence (DNA): TGTGCCATCGGGGCGGCGAACACTGAAGCTTTCTTT.

This clonotype was recorded at least ten times. This chain connects TRBV7-8 to TRBJ2-7; TRBD2 is a possible D gene (7 bases). V was shortened by 8 bases and J by 6 bases, with 14 bases between the two germline ends. Germline CDR1 reads SGHVS; CDR2 reads FQNEAQ. The CDR3 is 12 residues long. The CDR3 DNA reads as TGTGCCAGCGGGGGGGGCGCGACCGAGCAGTACTTC. This encodes CASGGGATEQYF. The full variable domain, completed using reference TRBV7-8 and TRBJ2-7, is GAGVSQSPRYKVAKRGQDVALRCDPISGHVSLFWYQQALGQGPEFLTYFQNEAQLDKSGLPSDRFFAERPEGSVSTLKIQRTQQEDSAVYLCASGGGATEQYFGPGTRLTVT.

This clonotype came up many times. CDR3 loop: CSVDWRNYGYTF. As DNA, the CDR3 is TGCAGCGTTGACTGGCGGAACTATGGCTACACCTTC. V and J are TRBV29-1 and TRBJ1-2; D is unclear. The V gene lost 3 bases and the J gene lost 2 bases, with 7 bases spanning the gap. From germline, CDR1 is SQVTM and CDR2 ANQGSEA. The CDR3 runs 12 residues.

This clonotype was recorded only once. This likely comes from a read error, as the CDR3 has no conserved phenylalanine or tryptophan at its end. The chain links TRBV11-2 to TRBJ2-5, with D possibly TRBD2 on 5 matching bases. The CDR3 runs 14 residues. Germline loops: CDR1 SGHAT, CDR2 FQNNGV. The V end lost 2 bases, the J end lost 2 bases, and 9 bases lay between the germline ends. The CDR3, as DNA: TGTGCCAGCAGCTTAAGAGGGTATCAAGAGACCCAGTACCTC. Protein product: CASSLRGYQETQYL.

This clonotype came up a few times. V gene TRBV20-1 combines with J gene TRBJ1-1, with TRBD1 identical over 10 bases. This CDR3 region has 15 residues. In germline, CDR1 is DFQATT, CDR2 SNEGSKA (reference sequence). CDR3 coding DNA: TGCAGCGTTGCCGGGACAGGGGAGAGGAACACTGAAGCTTTCTTT. Amino acids: CSVAGTGERNTEAFF.

The chain recombines TRBV7-6 with TRBJ1-2; TRBD1 matches at 7 bases. The V and J ends lost 4 bases and 4 bases, in that order; junction bases with no gene match: 9. The length of the CDR3 is 15 residues. Per germline, CDR1 SGHVS and CDR2 FNYEAQ. For the CDR3, the DNA is TGTGCCAGCAGCTCACCTAGCGGGACAGTCTATGGCTACACCTTC. The encoded protein is CASSSPSGTVYGYTF.

This clonotype was observed once. V is TRBV20-1 and J is TRBJ2-5, with 10 bases identical to TRBD1. In germline, CDR1 is DFQATT, CDR2 SNEGSKA (reference sequence). The junction had 2 bases not matched to a gene; V was cut back by 0 bases and J by 4 bases. There are 14 residues in the CDR3. The CDR3: CSARDRDRGETQYF. CDR3 in DNA: TGCAGTGCTAGAGACCGGGACAGGGGAGAGACCCAGTACTTC.

This clonotype was observed at least ten times. An end of the junction differs from the germline gene, which may be a read error. The V call is TRBV4-3, the J call TRBJ1-1; no clear D. Germline V gives CDR1 LGHNA, CDR2 YSLEER. The CDR3 covers 13 residues. CDR3 region: CASSQAMNTEAFF. The CDR3 coding sequence is TGTGCCAGCAGCCAAGCAATGAACACTGAAGCTTTCTTT.

The CDR3 reads CASSFDRERNEQFF. CDR3 DNA: TGTGCCAGCAGTTTTGACAGGGAGAGGAATGAGCAGTTCTTC. The genes are TRBV12-3 or TRBV12-4 and TRBJ2-1, with 7 nucleotides matching TRBD1. There are 14 residues in the CDR3. After removal of 3 bases from V and 7 bases from J, the junction contained 6 bases not matched to a gene.